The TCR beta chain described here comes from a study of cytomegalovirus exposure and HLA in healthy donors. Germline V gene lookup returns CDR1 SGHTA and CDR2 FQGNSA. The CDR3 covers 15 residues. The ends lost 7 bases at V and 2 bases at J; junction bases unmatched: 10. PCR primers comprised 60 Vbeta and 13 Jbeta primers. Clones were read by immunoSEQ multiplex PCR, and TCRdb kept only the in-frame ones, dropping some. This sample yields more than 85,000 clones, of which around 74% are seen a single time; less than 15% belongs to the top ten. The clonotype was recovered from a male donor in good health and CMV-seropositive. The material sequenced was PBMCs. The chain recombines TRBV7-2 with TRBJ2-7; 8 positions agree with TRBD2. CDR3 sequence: CASTIAAGGPYEQYF. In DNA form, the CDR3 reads TGTGCCAGCACCATCGCGGCGGGGGGCCCCTACGAGCAGTACTTC.